This T cell receptor beta chain stems from a study of cytomegalovirus exposure and HLA in healthy donors (dated by TCRdb to 2015 to 2018). Context from the whole study: An earlier analysis of some 550 of the donors reported more than 250 Gb of sequence data and 100 million to 130 million unique TCR beta sequences from some 180 million T cells. Class I and class II HLA loci were covered by the typing at four-digit resolution. Roughly 300 gigabases of sequencing data and 80 million or so unique TCR sequences were included in an early release covering under 650 HLA-typed donors. Donor age, sex, ethnicity and CMV serostatus were collected together with the repertoire data. Of the roughly 390 genotyped donors, 81% were placed in the genetic ancestry cluster associated with self-reported Caucasian donors. To predict cytomegalovirus infection status, the study brought together high-throughput TCR immunosequencing, statistical association of individual TCRs with disease status, and machine learning. The study aimed to test whether cataloging public T cell receptors could reveal signatures of past pathogen exposure. Rather than using new phenotypic data, the later analysis identified candidate immune exposures from TCR beta sequences and from how often those sequences occurred across donors. In an earlier analysis of roughly 580 of the donors, high-throughput TCR beta sequencing was used to judge whether each TCR beta V gene segment behaved as functional or pseudogenic. The study used immunosequencing to profile the T cell repertoires of several hundred subjects and linked those repertoires to cytomegalovirus serostatus. Besides the first cohort of around 700 subjects, a separate validation cohort made up of 120 different subjects was used. Across 398 genotyped donors of the cohort, an average of roughly 230,000 unique TCR beta nucleotide sequences per donor were sequenced, and approximately 17% of those sequences were non-productive. The number of typed donors differed by locus: about 620-640 for A, B, C, DRB1 and DQB1; approximately 530 for DQA1; 606 for DPA1; and around 470 for DPB1. All discovery cohort repertoires had been generated using a single sequencing platform. Genome-wide SNP genotypes for about 60% of the 666 donors were used in a later genetic analysis, which treated that subset as a discovery cohort. Because of strong linkage in the cohort, roughly 5 DR-DQ haplotypes were treated as single units for association and clustering. A later analysis re-examined previously published TCR beta repertoires from roughly 650 donors and added high-resolution HLA genotyping to investigate patterns of TCR occurrence. Overall study results and their limits: A later analysis found that TCR association rates varied across HLA loci, with DRB1 alleles showing the most associated TCRs and HLA-C alleles the fewest. According to a later analysis, most CMV-associated TCR beta chains appeared to be HLA-restricted, and the HLA associations seemed to be driven largely by CMV exposure. Presence/absence analyses assumed roughly uniform sequencing depth across donors, an assumption that may not hold. Because some donors lacked HLA typing at each locus, the association tests relied only on the typed subset. In vitro tests confirmed that a few of the cytomegalovirus-associated TCR beta chains recognize cytomegalovirus antigens. According to a later genetic analysis, donors in an Asian-associated ancestry cluster had fewer N-insertions in productive TCRs than the approximately 670-donor mean. The authors suggested that the approach could potentially be extended to other disease states and immunological phenotypes. Because counts were too low, about 15 rarely observed V segments, including chromosome 9 orphons, were left out of the earlier analysis of 587 of the donors. Some IMGT-functional V segments, including TRBV6-2 and TRBV6-3, could not be told apart with the 87-base-pair reads, so those segments were excluded. According to a later analysis, parvovirus B19, influenza, CMV and Epstein-Barr virus appeared linked to several top co-occurrence clusters. The cohort was sequenced for TCR beta chains only, and without alpha or paired-chain data the features that could be detected were limited. A further reported finding was that TCR beta sequences accurately predicted the HLA-A and HLA-B alleles for most subjects in the first cohort. A later genetic analysis associated a missense DCLRE1C variant with V-gene and J-gene trimming of TCR beta chains, and an independent cohort replicated the association. The sequencing pipeline was judged likely to have produced a cluster of highly shared sequence variants as a technical artifact. Most TCR sequences were observed very rarely across donors, whereas some public TCRs were present in many individuals. Correlated functional status among segregating V segments might reflect linkage disequilibrium, but an unknown experimental factor could not be ruled out. In an earlier analysis of approximately 590 of the donors, most TCR beta V segments were observed in productive rearrangements about 87% or about 30% of the time, broadly matching IMGT annotations. Cytomegalovirus status was reported to be diagnosed by the classifier with high specificity and sensitivity in both the original and validation cohorts. Assigning TCR associations to individual alleles was difficult when HLA alleles, especially DR and DQ, strongly co-occurred. A total of 150 to 200 TCR beta chains were listed by the study as associated with cytomegalovirus. Immune exposure information for the cohort was limited to CMV serostatus. In a later analysis, HLA-associated TCR beta chains were found to be more clonally expanded and to have lower generation probabilities than equally common non-associated chains. At a false discovery rate of 0.05, a later analysis linked 16,951 TCR beta sequences to specific HLA alleles.

The cohort consisted of more than 650 healthy bone marrow donors. All cohort members were sampled while nominally healthy, although unrecorded immune exposures were likely present. The donor tested CMV seropositive, placing the donor among the approximately 290 seropositive members of the cohort. Every donor gave a peripheral blood sample, and the peripheral blood mononuclear cells from that sample were used for TCR beta sequencing. The Qiagen DNeasy Blood Extraction Kit was used to extract genomic DNA from the blood cell samples. With regard to this clone: Its specific antigen is unknown. Within one base of it there is no much larger clone, and no base qualities were kept.

The method was the immunoSEQ multiplex PCR assay. For the multiplex PCR, a mixture combining 60 forward primers for TCR Vbeta segments and 13 reverse primers for TCR Jbeta segments was used. A multiplex PCR assay on genomic DNA amplified the CDR3 region of rearranged TCR beta genes. On the Illumina HiSeq System, the amplified TCR beta libraries were sequenced as 87-base-pair reads. On the authors' methods: In a later analysis, tens of millions of unique TCR beta chains were counted across the roughly 670 repertoires, and roughly 11 million of these chains were shared by at least two donors. Raw reads were error-corrected and collapsed into unique sequences with a nearest-neighbor algorithm that merged closely related sequences to remove PCR and sequencing errors. V, D and J gene segments were assigned by aligning CDR3 sequences to IMGT reference sequences. For a sequence to be retained, a match of at least six nucleotides to both a V gene segment and a J gene segment was required. A rearrangement counted as productive if the CDR3 had no stop codons and remained in frame with V and J, and every other rearrangement counted as non-productive. CDR3 was defined according to IMGT convention as the region running from the second conserved V-encoded cysteine to the conserved J-encoded phenylalanine. In an earlier analysis of more than 550 of the donors, sequences lacking an unambiguous match to a single V gene segment were excluded. In an earlier analysis of about 590 of the donors, a V segment was called functional when productive rearrangements were above 56.7%, and segregating when the standard deviation between donors exceeded 5%. A statistical classification framework was developed to diagnose cytomegalovirus status using the catalog of TCR beta chain sequences. In a later analysis, V and J genes were assigned by comparing TCR nucleotide sequences against IMGT/GENE-DB human TR gene sequences. The TCRdist pipeline was used in a later analysis to assign CDR3 sequences and most-parsimonious VDJ recombination scenarios. In a later analysis, each TCR beta chain was defined by its CDR3 amino acid sequence together with its V-gene family, and reads lacking a unique V-gene family were excluded. A later analysis removed 592 highly shared, low-generation-probability nucleotide sequences to deal with suspected cross-contamination and a sequencing artifact. In a later analysis, a clonal expansion index for each public chain was calculated from normalized within-repertoire ranks of inferred template counts. Generation probabilities in a later analysis came from a VDJ recombination model fitted to out-of-frame rearrangements, and those results were checked against IGoR. Hypergeometric tests were used in a later analysis to score TCR-TCR, TCR-HLA and TCR-CMV co-occurrence, with a repertoire-size bias correction applied to the TCR pairs. To estimate false discovery rates, a later analysis permuted the HLA or CMV assignments 20 times. In a later analysis, co-occurring TCRs were grouped using DBSCAN, and TCRdist sequence similarity was added for clustering within HLA-allele-positive subsets. Repertoires with fewer than 30,000 or more than 120,000 public chains were left out of co-occurrence clustering, as were roughly five repertoires with anomalous nucleotide sharing. TCRdb re-hosts the immuneACCESS table, in-frame sequences only. Its copies lack some clones; in the studies checked, an unresolved V gene accounts for under half of them, and the cause for the rest is not known. The DNA was the basis for D and trimming; V, J and clone size are from that table. The sample yields over 150,000 clones; approximately 80% were counted once. Of the sample, 6% to 9% falls within the top ten clones.

The germline V gene (reference sequence) yields MNHEY for CDR1 and SMNVEV for CDR2. V lost 8 bases and J lost 1 base, and the count of bases not matched to a germline gene is 10. Including the terminal cysteine and phenylalanine, the CDR3 comprises 15 residues. Left in the record is the CDR3 DNA by itself, 45 bases read in frame from the first base. This clonotype originated in a woman aged 25 to 39 in good health and CMV-seropositive. The chain uses TRBV27 and TRBJ2-5; 7 bases in the middle match TRBD1. The sample was PBMCs. The CDR3 reads as follows: CASGKLGQVQETQYF. The DNA sequence follows: TGTGCCAGCGGTAAATTAGGACAGGTCCAAGAGACCCAGTACTTC.